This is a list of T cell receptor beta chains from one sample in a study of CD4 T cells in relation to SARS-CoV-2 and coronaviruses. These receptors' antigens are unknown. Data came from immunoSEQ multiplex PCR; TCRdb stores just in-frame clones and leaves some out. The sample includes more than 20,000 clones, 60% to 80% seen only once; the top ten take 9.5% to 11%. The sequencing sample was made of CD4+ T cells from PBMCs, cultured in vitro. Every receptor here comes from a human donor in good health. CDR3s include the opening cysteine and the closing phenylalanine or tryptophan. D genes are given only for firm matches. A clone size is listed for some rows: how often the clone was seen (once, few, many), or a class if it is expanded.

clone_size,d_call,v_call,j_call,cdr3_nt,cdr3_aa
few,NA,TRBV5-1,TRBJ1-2,TGCGCCAGCAGCTTGGACAACTATGGCTACACCTTC,CASSLDNYGYTF
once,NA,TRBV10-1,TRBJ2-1,TGCGCCAGCAGTGAGGAGGCCCCAGAGGCCACGGGCCAGTTCTTC,CASSEEAPEATGQFF
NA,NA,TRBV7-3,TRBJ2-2,TGTGCCAGCAGCTTCGCCACCGGGGGCCGCACCGGGGAGCTGTTTTTT,CASSFATGGRTGELFF
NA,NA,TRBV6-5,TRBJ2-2,TGTGCCAGCAGTTATGTTCTGGAGAACACCGGGGAGCTGTTTTTT,CASSYVLENTGELFF
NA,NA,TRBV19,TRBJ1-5,TGTGCCAGTAGTTCTGGGGGACCGAGCAATCAGCCCCAGCATTTT,CASSSGGPSNQPQHF
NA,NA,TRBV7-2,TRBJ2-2,TGTGCCAGCCAGATGGACCAAGGCACCGGGGAGCTGTTTTTT,CASQMDQGTGELFF
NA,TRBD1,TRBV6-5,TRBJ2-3,TGTGCCAGCAGTCGGAACAGGGGCGACACAGATACGCAGTATTTT,CASSRNRGDTDTQYF
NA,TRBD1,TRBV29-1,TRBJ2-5,TGCAGCGTTAACGGACAGGTCCAAGAGACCCAGTACTTC,CSVNGQVQETQYF
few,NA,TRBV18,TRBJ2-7,TGTGCCAGCTCACCACCCAGGACAGTCTCCGAGCAGTACTTC,CASSPPRTVSEQYF
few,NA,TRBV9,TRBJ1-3,TGTGCCAGCAGCGTCCTGGACTCTGGAAACACCATATATTTT,CASSVLDSGNTIYF
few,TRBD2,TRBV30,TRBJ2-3,TGTGCCTGGAGACTAGCGGGTACAGATACGCAGTATTTT,CAWRLAGTDTQYF
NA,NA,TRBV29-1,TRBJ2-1,TGCAGCCCGGCCCGGGGCAATGAGCAGTTCTTC,CSPARGNEQFF
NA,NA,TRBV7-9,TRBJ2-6,TGTGCCAGCAGCTCCTCTGGGGCCAACGTCCTGACTTTC,CASSSSGANVLTF
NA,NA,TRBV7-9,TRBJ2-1,TGTGCCAGCAGCTTAGCGAACGGGAATGAGCAGTTCTTC,CASSLANGNEQFF
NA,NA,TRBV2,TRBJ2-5,TGTGCCAGCAGTACCCTGCAGGAGACCCAGTACTTC,CASSTLQETQYF